This TCR beta chain stems from a study of T cells after posttransplantation cyclophosphamide. Study-wide results and caveats: Donor CD8+ memory clones often dominated recipient blood repertoires at later times. TRB overlap between skin or GI tissue T cells and blood was limited.

This clone was seen at least ten times. Its specificity is unknown. Germline-derived CDR1 and CDR2 are MDHEN and SYDVKM. After removal of 5 bases from V and 5 bases from J, the junction contained 6 bases not matched to a gene. The CDR3 loop spans 14 amino acids. Generated by immunoSEQ multiplex PCR, the TCRdb table keeps only in-frame clones and is missing some. The sample presents 24,000 or so clones, none singletons. The related graft donor's blood sample was taken on the day of bone marrow donation. Sequences were obtained from PBMCs. The TCR was taken from a woman aged 50 to 60 in good health, CMV-negative, and a related stem cell transplant donor. The chain employs TRBV28 and TRBJ1-5, with 7 bases identical to TRBD1. CDR3 protein: CASSSSQGDQPQHF. The CDR3 DNA reads TGTGCCAGCAGTAGTAGTCAGGGGGATCAGCCCCAGCATTTT.